This is a list of T cell receptor beta chains from one sample in a study of cytomegalovirus exposure and HLA in healthy donors. Here immunoSEQ multiplex PCR was the method, and the copy in TCRdb shows in-frame clones only, minus some. Counted here are 75,000 to 95,000 clones, roughly 80% occurring once; the ten biggest clones make up about 4.6%. The sample consisted of PBMCs. Receptors originate from a woman in her thirties or forties in good health and CMV-seropositive. Both conserved end residues are part of each CDR3. Each record gives: J gene, V gene, clone size, D gene, CDR3 protein, CDR3 DNA. The D gene is left open where the match is weak. The listing skips clone size in some rows; elsewhere it reads once, few, many or a size class.

j_call: TRBJ2-4
v_call: TRBV4-2
clone_size: NA
d_call: NA
cdr3_aa: CASSPDSLAKNIQYF
cdr3_nt: TGTGCCAGCAGCCCGGACTCATTAGCCAAAAACATTCAGTACTTC

j_call: TRBJ2-1
v_call: TRBV19
clone_size: NA
d_call: TRBD2
cdr3_aa: CASKKGLAGGNEQFF
cdr3_nt: TGTGCCAGTAAAAAGGGACTAGCGGGAGGGAATGAGCAGTTCTTC

j_call: TRBJ2-7
v_call: TRBV6-1
clone_size: NA
d_call: NA
cdr3_aa: CASSEPPDSRAYEQYF
cdr3_nt: TGTGCCAGCAGTGAACCCCCGGACAGCCGGGCCTACGAGCAGTACTTC

j_call: TRBJ1-2
v_call: TRBV5-1
clone_size: NA
d_call: NA
cdr3_aa: CASSLMSAGLHSGYTF
cdr3_nt: TGCGCCAGCAGCTTGATGTCTGCGGGGCTTCACTCTGGCTACACCTTC

j_call: TRBJ1-1
v_call: TRBV27
clone_size: NA
d_call: NA
cdr3_aa: CASSSFMRKTEAFF
cdr3_nt: TGTGCCAGCAGTTCTTTCATGAGGAAAACTGAAGCTTTCTTT

j_call: TRBJ1-1
v_call: TRBV4-2
clone_size: NA
d_call: NA
cdr3_aa: CASSPETEGYTEAFF
cdr3_nt: TGTGCCAGCAGCCCCGAGACGGAGGGATACACTGAAGCTTTCTTT

j_call: TRBJ2-1
v_call: TRBV7-9
clone_size: NA
d_call: TRBD1
cdr3_aa: CASSSTRTGGSYNEQFF
cdr3_nt: TGTGCCAGCAGCTCGACACGGACAGGGGGATCCTACAATGAGCAGTTCTTC

j_call: TRBJ2-1
v_call: TRBV7-6
clone_size: few
d_call: TRBD1
cdr3_aa: CASSSGQGLEQFF
cdr3_nt: TGTGCCAGCAGCTCGGGACAGGGGTTAGAGCAGTTCTTC

j_call: TRBJ2-1
v_call: TRBV14
clone_size: NA
d_call: TRBD2
cdr3_aa: CASSRGTSHNEQFF
cdr3_nt: TGTGCCAGCAGCCGAGGGACTAGCCACAATGAGCAGTTCTTC

j_call: TRBJ2-3
v_call: TRBV19
clone_size: NA
d_call: NA
cdr3_aa: CASSISTSPKADTQYF
cdr3_nt: TGTGCCAGTAGTATATCGACTAGTCCTAAAGCAGATACGCAGTATTTT

j_call: TRBJ2-7
v_call: TRBV4-2
clone_size: NA
d_call: NA
cdr3_aa: CASSQAGRPEQYF
cdr3_nt: TGTGCCAGCAGCCAAGCAGGGCGCCCCGAGCAGTACTTC

j_call: TRBJ2-7
v_call: TRBV7-9
clone_size: NA
d_call: TRBD2
cdr3_aa: CASTPRGADEQYF
cdr3_nt: TGTGCCAGCACCCCGCGGGGGGCAGACGAGCAGTACTTC

j_call: TRBJ2-7
v_call: TRBV27
clone_size: NA
d_call: NA
cdr3_aa: CASISVSNEQYF
cdr3_nt: TGTGCCAGCATTTCAGTGTCCAACGAGCAGTACTTC

j_call: TRBJ2-7
v_call: TRBV28
clone_size: once
d_call: NA
cdr3_aa: CATQPTHYEQYF
cdr3_nt: TGTGCCACCCAACCTACCCACTACGAGCAGTACTTC

j_call: TRBJ2-1
v_call: TRBV18
clone_size: NA
d_call: TRBD1
cdr3_aa: CASSPPFRDRGHNEQFF
cdr3_nt: TGTGCCAGCTCACCACCCTTCCGGGACAGGGGACACAATGAGCAGTTCTTC

j_call: TRBJ2-7
v_call: TRBV7-2
clone_size: NA
d_call: NA
cdr3_aa: CASSLEVAQYF
cdr3_nt: TGTGCCAGCAGCTTAGAAGTGGCGCAGTACTTC

j_call: TRBJ1-4
v_call: TRBV4-1
clone_size: few
d_call: NA
cdr3_aa: CASSQDLIQGGEKLFF
cdr3_nt: TGCGCCAGCAGCCAAGATCTCATTCAGGGAGGTGAAAAACTGTTTTTT

j_call: TRBJ2-3
v_call: TRBV4-2
clone_size: few
d_call: TRBD2
cdr3_aa: CASSQGEGLAGSDTQYF
cdr3_nt: TGTGCCAGCAGCCAAGGTGAGGGACTAGCGGGCTCAGATACGCAGTATTTT

j_call: TRBJ1-1
v_call: TRBV7-6
clone_size: few
d_call: TRBD1
cdr3_aa: CASSLYQGDGTEAFF
cdr3_nt: TGTGCCAGCAGCTTATATCAGGGGGACGGCACTGAAGCTTTCTTT

j_call: TRBJ2-7
v_call: TRBV7-9
clone_size: NA
d_call: NA
cdr3_aa: CASSSKAANDYEQYF
cdr3_nt: TGTGCCAGCAGCTCTAAGGCGGCTAATGACTACGAGCAGTACTTC

j_call: TRBJ2-7
v_call: TRBV11-2
clone_size: NA
d_call: NA
cdr3_aa: CASSLESGEQYF
cdr3_nt: TGTGCCAGCAGCCTAGAATCGGGAGAGCAGTACTTC

j_call: TRBJ2-7
v_call: TRBV11-3
clone_size: NA
d_call: TRBD1
cdr3_aa: CASSSGDRAYEQYF
cdr3_nt: TGTGCCAGCAGCTCCGGGGACAGGGCATACGAGCAGTACTTC

j_call: TRBJ1-5
v_call: TRBV6-4
clone_size: NA
d_call: NA
cdr3_aa: CASPPRGTQHF
cdr3_nt: TGTGCCAGCCCTCCCCGCGGGACCCAGCATTTT

j_call: TRBJ2-7
v_call: TRBV7-8
clone_size: few
d_call: NA
cdr3_aa: CASSLASGSYEQYF
cdr3_nt: TGTGCCAGCAGCTTAGCGTCAGGGTCCTACGAGCAGTACTTC

j_call: TRBJ1-6
v_call: TRBV30
clone_size: NA
d_call: TRBD1
cdr3_aa: CAWSAGQEFSPLHF
cdr3_nt: TGTGCCTGGAGCGCGGGACAGGAGTTTTCACCCCTCCACTTT

j_call: TRBJ1-2
v_call: TRBV14
clone_size: NA
d_call: TRBD1
cdr3_aa: CAITQGAGLYGYTF
cdr3_nt: TGTGCCATTACACAGGGGGCCGGCCTCTATGGCTACACCTTC

j_call: TRBJ2-1
v_call: TRBV27
clone_size: once
d_call: TRBD2
cdr3_aa: CASSPGTSGRNEQFF
cdr3_nt: TGTGCCAGCAGCCCTGGGACTAGCGGGCGTAATGAGCAGTTCTTC

j_call: TRBJ2-1
v_call: TRBV11-2
clone_size: once
d_call: NA
cdr3_aa: CASSLVAGMDYNEQFF
cdr3_nt: TGTGCCAGCAGCTTAGTCGCAGGGATGGATTACAATGAGCAGTTCTTC

j_call: TRBJ2-1
v_call: TRBV30
clone_size: once
d_call: TRBD2
cdr3_aa: CAWSGLAGRYNEQFF
cdr3_nt: TGTGCCTGGAGTGGTCTAGCGGGACGATACAATGAGCAGTTCTTC

j_call: TRBJ1-2
v_call: TRBV5-5
clone_size: NA
d_call: TRBD1
cdr3_aa: CASSRGGTEREGYGYTF
cdr3_nt: TGTGCCAGCAGCCGAGGCGGGACAGAGCGGGAGGGCTATGGCTACACCTTC

j_call: TRBJ2-2
v_call: TRBV11-2
clone_size: NA
d_call: TRBD2
cdr3_aa: CASSSILAGDGGELFF
cdr3_nt: TGTGCCAGCAGCTCCATACTAGCGGGAGACGGCGGGGAGCTGTTTTTT

j_call: TRBJ2-1
v_call: TRBV13
clone_size: NA
d_call: NA
cdr3_aa: CASSLPGYNEQFF
cdr3_nt: TGTGCCAGCAGCTTACCCGGCTACAATGAGCAGTTCTTC

j_call: TRBJ2-7
v_call: TRBV7-9
clone_size: NA
d_call: NA
cdr3_aa: CASSPQQKSSYEQYF
cdr3_nt: TGTGCCAGCAGCCCGCAACAGAAGAGCTCCTACGAGCAGTACTTC